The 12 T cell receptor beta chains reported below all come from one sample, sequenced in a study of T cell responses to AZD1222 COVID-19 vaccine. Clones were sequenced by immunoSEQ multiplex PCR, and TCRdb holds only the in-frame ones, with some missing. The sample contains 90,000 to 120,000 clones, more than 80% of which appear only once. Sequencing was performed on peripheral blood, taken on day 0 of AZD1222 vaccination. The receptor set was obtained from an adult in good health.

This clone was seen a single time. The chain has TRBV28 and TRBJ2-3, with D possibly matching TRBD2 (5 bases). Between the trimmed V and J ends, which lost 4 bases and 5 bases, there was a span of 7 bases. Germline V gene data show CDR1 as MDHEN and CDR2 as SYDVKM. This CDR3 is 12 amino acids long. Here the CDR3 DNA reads TGTGCCAGCAGTTGGGAGCAAGATACGCAGTATTTT. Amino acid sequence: CASSWEQDTQYF.

CDR3: CASSQGQGPPSYNEQFF. In nucleotides, the CDR3 is TGTGCCAGCAGCCAGGGACAGGGACCACCGTCCTACAATGAGCAGTTCTTC. The rearrangement joins TRBV3-1 (or the pseudogene TRBV3-2) to TRBJ2-1; 9 bases fit TRBD1. Germline V gene lookup returns CDR1 LGHDT and CDR2 YNNKEL (reference sequence). This CDR3 spans 17 amino acids. V was pared by 3 bases and J by 1 base, with 7 bases of the junction left unmatched.

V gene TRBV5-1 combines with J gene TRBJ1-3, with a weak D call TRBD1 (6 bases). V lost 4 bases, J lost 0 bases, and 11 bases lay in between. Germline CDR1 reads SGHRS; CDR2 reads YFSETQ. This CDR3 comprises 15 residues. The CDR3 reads CASSRQGFSGNTIYF. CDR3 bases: TGCGCCAGCAGCAGGCAGGGGTTCTCTGGAAACACCATATATTTT.

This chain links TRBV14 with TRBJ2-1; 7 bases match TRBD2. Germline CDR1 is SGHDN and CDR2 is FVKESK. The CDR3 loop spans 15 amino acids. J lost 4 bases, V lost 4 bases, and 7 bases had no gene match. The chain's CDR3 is CASSRPGTTYNEQFF. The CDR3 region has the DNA TGTGCCAGCAGCCGCCCCGGGACTACTTACAATGAGCAGTTCTTC.

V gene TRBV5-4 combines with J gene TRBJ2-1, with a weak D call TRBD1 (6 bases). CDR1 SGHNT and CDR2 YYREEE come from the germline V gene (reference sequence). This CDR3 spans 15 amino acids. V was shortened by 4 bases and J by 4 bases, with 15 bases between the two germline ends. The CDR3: CASSPPQGLYNEQFF. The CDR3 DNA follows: TGTGCCAGCAGCCCCCCGCAGGGGTTATACAATGAGCAGTTCTTC.

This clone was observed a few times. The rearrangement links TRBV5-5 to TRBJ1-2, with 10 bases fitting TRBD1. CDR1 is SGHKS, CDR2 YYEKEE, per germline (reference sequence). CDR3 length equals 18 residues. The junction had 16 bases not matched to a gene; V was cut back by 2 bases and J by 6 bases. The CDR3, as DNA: TGTGCCAGCAGCTTTCGGTATATACGACAGGGGGCGAGCAATGGCTACACCTTC. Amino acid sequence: CASSFRYIRQGASNGYTF.

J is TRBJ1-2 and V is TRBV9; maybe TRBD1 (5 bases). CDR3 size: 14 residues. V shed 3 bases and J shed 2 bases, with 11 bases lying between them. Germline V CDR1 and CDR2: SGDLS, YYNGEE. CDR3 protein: CASSARDVNYGYTF. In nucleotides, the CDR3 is TGTGCCAGCAGCGCCAGGGACGTCAACTATGGCTACACCTTC.

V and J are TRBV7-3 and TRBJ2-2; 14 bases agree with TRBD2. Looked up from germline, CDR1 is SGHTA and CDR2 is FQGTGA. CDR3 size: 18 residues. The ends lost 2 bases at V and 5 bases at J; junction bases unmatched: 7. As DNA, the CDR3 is TGTGCCAGCAGCTTACCCGGACTAGCGGGAGGCGGAACCGGGGAGCTGTTTTTT. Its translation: CASSLPGLAGGGTGELFF.

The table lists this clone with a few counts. The CDR3 DNA reads TGTGCCAGCAGTTTACACCACGCTGGACAGGGCGGCTACACCTTC. It specifies CASSLHHAGQGGYTF. The chain links TRBV28 to TRBJ1-2; 8 bases align to TRBD1. CDR3 length equals 15 residues. CDR1 MDHEN and CDR2 SYDVKM come from the germline V gene. V shed 2 bases, J shed 8 bases, and the junction held 10 bases outside the gene matches.

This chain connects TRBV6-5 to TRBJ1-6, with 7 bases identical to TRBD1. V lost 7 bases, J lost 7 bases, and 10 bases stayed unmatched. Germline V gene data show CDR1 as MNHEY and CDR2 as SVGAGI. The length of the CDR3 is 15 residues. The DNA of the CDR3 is TGTGCCAGCACCAGACAGGGTGCGGTGAATTCACCCCTCCACTTT. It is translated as CASTRQGAVNSPLHF.

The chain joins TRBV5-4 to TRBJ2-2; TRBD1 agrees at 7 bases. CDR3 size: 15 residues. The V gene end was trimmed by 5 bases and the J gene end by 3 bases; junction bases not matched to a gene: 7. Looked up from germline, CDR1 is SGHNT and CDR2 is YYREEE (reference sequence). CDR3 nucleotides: TGTGCCAGCAGGCTCGGGACAGTTCACACCGGGGAGCTGTTTTTT. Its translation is CASRLGTVHTGELFF.

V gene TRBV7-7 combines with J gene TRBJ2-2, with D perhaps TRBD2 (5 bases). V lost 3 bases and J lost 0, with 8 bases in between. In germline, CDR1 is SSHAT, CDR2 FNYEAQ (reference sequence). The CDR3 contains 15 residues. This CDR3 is CASSLDSPNTGELFF. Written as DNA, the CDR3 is TGTGCCAGCAGCTTGGACTCTCCGAACACCGGGGAGCTGTTTTTT. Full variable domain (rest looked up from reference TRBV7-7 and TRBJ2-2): GAGVSQSPRYKVTKRGQDVTLRCDPISSHATLYWYQQALGQGPEFLTYFNYEAQPDKSGLPSDRFSAERPEGSISTLTIQRTEQRDSAMYRCASSLDSPNTGELFFGEGSRLTVL.